This T cell receptor beta chain comes out of a study of tumor and adjacent non-tumor tissue in lung cancer. On the study more broadly: Stage I to III disease affected some 11 men and 5 women aged about 31 to 76.

Turning to this clonotype: No DNA is shown, since the ends of the CDR3 on it are uncertain; the CDR3 is the one TCRdb lists.

The CDR3 length is 14 residues, termini included. Germline V gene lookup returns CDR1 SGHAT and CDR2 FQNNGV. No cell sorting was done before RNA was extracted from the tissue. This non-tumor lung sample came from over 3 cm beyond the tumor edge. The library came from three nested PCR rounds adapted from ARM-PCR protocols. TCRdb itself ran the multiplex PCR reads through MiXCR, one entry per CDR3 protein. Here the sample spans fewer than 100,000 distinct CDR3 sequences, approximately 81% being singletons. The clonotype comes from a man aged 55 to 69 with non-small cell lung cancer. The V call is TRBV11-2, the J call TRBJ1-1. The material sequenced was distant non-tumor lung tissue. This chain's CDR3 is CVSSLVGRGTEVFF.